Listed below are T cell receptor beta chains from one sample, sequenced in a study of T and B cells in COVID-19 patients. TCRdb re-derived calls from the multiplex PCR reads in MiXCR, one entry per CDR3 protein. In the table there are about 3,800 distinct CDR3 sequences, around 23% of which are singletons. The specimen was blood. The origin of the receptors is a human donor with active COVID-19. Both conserved end residues are part of each CDR3. The order of the fields is CDR3 protein, J gene, V gene, D gene. The D gene is left open where the match is weak.

CDR3aa: CSAPTTGSYGYTF
j_gene: TRBJ1-2
v_gene: TRBV20-1
d_gene: NA

CDR3aa: CALDGGDTEAFF
j_gene: TRBJ1-1
v_gene: TRBV30
d_gene: NA

CDR3aa: CASSRDSATNEKLFF
j_gene: TRBJ1-4
v_gene: TRBV5-1
d_gene: NA

CDR3aa: CASSQGGGPQNF
j_gene: TRBJ2-3
v_gene: TRBV4-3
d_gene: NA

CDR3aa: CASSLLYSNQPQHF
j_gene: TRBJ1-5
v_gene: TRBV5-5
d_gene: NA

CDR3aa: CASSLAVSGGFQETQYF
j_gene: TRBJ2-5
v_gene: TRBV7-2
d_gene: TRBD2

CDR3aa: CASSLGRVGNQPQHF
j_gene: TRBJ1-5
v_gene: TRBV7-9
d_gene: NA

CDR3aa: CASSQDFRENIQYF
j_gene: TRBJ2-4
v_gene: TRBV4-2
d_gene: NA

CDR3aa: CASSAGQGHRPLHF
j_gene: TRBJ1-6
v_gene: TRBV11-3
d_gene: TRBD1

CDR3aa: CAWSPRTGGFTEAFF
j_gene: TRBJ1-1
v_gene: TRBV30
d_gene: TRBD1

CDR3aa: CASSQFTSEEQYF
j_gene: TRBJ2-7
v_gene: TRBV4-1
d_gene: NA

CDR3aa: CASSQWDRPDPYGYTF
j_gene: TRBJ1-2
v_gene: TRBV4-2
d_gene: TRBD1

CDR3aa: CASSLDGSEQYF
j_gene: TRBJ2-7
v_gene: TRBV7-6
d_gene: NA

CDR3aa: CASRNDQITEAFF
j_gene: TRBJ1-1
v_gene: TRBV27
d_gene: NA